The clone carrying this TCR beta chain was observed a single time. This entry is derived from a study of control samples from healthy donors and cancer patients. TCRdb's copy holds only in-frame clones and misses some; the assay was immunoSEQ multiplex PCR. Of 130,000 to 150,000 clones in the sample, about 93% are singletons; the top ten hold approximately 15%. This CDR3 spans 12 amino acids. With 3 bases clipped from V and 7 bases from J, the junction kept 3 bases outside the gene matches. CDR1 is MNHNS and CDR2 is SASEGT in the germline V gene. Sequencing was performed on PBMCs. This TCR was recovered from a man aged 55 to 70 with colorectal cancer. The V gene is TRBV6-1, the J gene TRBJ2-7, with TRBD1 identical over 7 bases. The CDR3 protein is CASSETGREQYF. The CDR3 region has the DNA TGTGCCAGCAGTGAGACAGGGCGAGAGCAGTACTTC.